A selection of T cell receptor beta chains follows, all from one sample in a study of blood T cell repertoires in COVID-19. TCRdb keeps only in-frame clones here, not all; method: immunoSEQ multiplex PCR. The sample carries about 220,000 clones, 84% recorded once. The sequenced sample consisted of peripheral blood. These receptors were taken from a woman between 55 and 75 years old with acute or convalescent COVID-19. Each CDR3 is given with its conserved first and last residue.

TRBV3-1/TRBV3-2	TRBJ2-1	CASSQDTGDREQFF
TRBV5-5	TRBJ1-4	CASSLTAGTHEKLFF
TRBV28	TRBJ1-3	CASSFRLRGPRNTIYF
TRBV9	TRBJ1-2	CASSVGGTGFHGYTF
TRBV2	TRBJ1-2	CASRDRDSLGYTF
TRBV6-5	TRBJ1-2	CASRTAYGYTF
TRBV7-2	TRBJ2-1	CASSAKGNWPNEQFF
TRBV19	TRBJ1-5	CASRTTGTSNQPQHF
TRBV6-5	TRBJ2-5	CASSRGGKETQYF
TRBV4-3	TRBJ2-1	CASSHPGQGINEQFF